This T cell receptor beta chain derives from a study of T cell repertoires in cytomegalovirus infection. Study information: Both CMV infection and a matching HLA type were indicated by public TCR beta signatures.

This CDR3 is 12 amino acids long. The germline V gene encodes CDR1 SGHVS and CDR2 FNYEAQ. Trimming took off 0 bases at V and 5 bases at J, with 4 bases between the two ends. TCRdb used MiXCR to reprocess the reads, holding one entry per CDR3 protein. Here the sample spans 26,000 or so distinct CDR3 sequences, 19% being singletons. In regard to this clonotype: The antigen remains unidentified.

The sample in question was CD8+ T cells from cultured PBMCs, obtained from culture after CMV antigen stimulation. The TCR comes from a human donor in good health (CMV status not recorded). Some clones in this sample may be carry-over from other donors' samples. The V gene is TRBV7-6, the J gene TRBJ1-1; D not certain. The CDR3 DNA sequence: TGTGCCAGCAGCTTAGCGCCAACTGAAGCTTTCTTT. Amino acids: CASSLAPTEAFF.